This TCR beta chain was recorded in a study of T cells in Graves' hyperthyroidism and ophthalmopathy. Stable disease denoted Graves' hyperthyroidism without ophthalmopathy progression within 18 months. Researchers took RNA transcripts and amplified the TCR beta CDR3 regions from them. RT-PCR in the first round (using the HTBI primer set) targeted the TCR CDR3. TCRdb independently ran MiXCR on the multiplex PCR reads; one entry per CDR3 protein. The table shows 450,000 to 700,000 distinct CDR3 sequences, with more than 45% occurring only once. CDR1 is MGHRA, CDR2 YSYEKL, per germline. The V end lost 1 base, the J end lost 7 bases, and 16 bases lay between the germline ends. The CDR3 spans 15 residues.

The source of this sequence is a woman aged 18-29 years with Graves' hyperthyroidism. This chain joins TRBV4-1 and TRBJ1-2, with D perhaps matching TRBD1 (6 bases). Sequencing was carried out using peripheral blood or thyroid tissue (not recorded which). CDR3 in DNA: TGCGCCAGCAGCCAAGCAGGGGCGGACAGCGGTGGCTACACCTTC. It translates to CASSQAGADSGGYTF.